This TCR beta chain comes out of a study of T cells in narcolepsy. V lost 4 bases to trimming and J lost 0 bases; unmatched junction nucleotides: 14. The CDR3 runs 18 residues. Germline CDR1 is SGHTA and CDR2 is FQGNSA. Generated by immunoSEQ multiplex PCR, the TCRdb table keeps only in-frame clones and is missing some. The top ten clones hold 1.2% of a sample with 25,000 to 35,000 clones, around four fifths of them seen once. The chain links TRBV7-2 to TRBJ2-7; 8 bases align to TRBD2. Sequenced: CD45RA- memory CD4+ T cells from PBMCs. This receptor was taken from a human donor with narcolepsy. The CDR3 loop is CASSSSLGLAGLSYEQYF. CDR3 coding DNA: TGTGCCAGCAGCTCGAGCCTGGGCCTAGCGGGCCTCTCCTACGAGCAGTACTTC.